A single sample gave rise to the 25 T cell receptor beta chains below, sequenced in a study of blood T cell repertoires in COVID-19. TCRdb keeps only in-frame clones here, not all; method: immunoSEQ multiplex PCR. The data show roughly 250,000 clones, with about 80% seen just once and around 3.4% held by the top ten. The sequenced sample consisted of peripheral blood. The source of these receptors is a woman over 75 with acute or convalescent COVID-19.

The V and J genes are TRBV19 and TRBJ1-3; D remains ambiguous. Germline CDR1 and CDR2: LNHDA and SQIVND (reference sequence). The CDR3 extends over 14 amino acids. Trimming left V 5 bases short and J 1 base short, with 9 bases between. The CDR3 reads CASSPVLSGNTIYF. The CDR3 bases are TGTGCCAGTAGTCCGGTTCTGTCTGGAAACACCATATATTTT.

The chain carries TRBV2 and TRBJ2-7, with 7 bases fitting TRBD1. The CDR3 is made up of 13 amino acids. V lost 5 bases, J lost 2 bases, and 3 bases stayed unmatched. Germline V gene data show CDR1 as SNHLY and CDR2 as FYNNEI. The CDR3 DNA sequence: TGTGCCAGCAGTAGACAGGGCCCCTACGAGCAGTACTTC. Translating gives CASSRQGPYEQYF. Drawing the rest from reference TRBV2 and TRBJ2-7, the complete variable domain is EPEVTQTPSHQVTQMGQEVILRCVPISNHLYFYWYRQILGQKVEFLVSFYNNEISEKSEIFDDQFSVERPDGSNFTLKIRSTKLEDSAMYFCASSRQGPYEQYFGPGTRLTVT.

This clone was found many times. The chain recombines TRBV4-1 with TRBJ1-2; possible D gene TRBD1, 6 bases. The CDR3 runs 15 residues. The germline CDR1 and CDR2 sequences are MGHRA and YSYEKL. The ends were cut back, 1 base at V and 4 bases at J, with 13 bases in the middle. CDR3 sequence (DNA): TGCGCCAGCAGCCAAGTCCCAGGGGTCTCCTATGGCTACACCTTC. Residues: CASSQVPGVSYGYTF.

The chain links TRBV6-1 to TRBJ2-2, with D possibly TRBD2 on 5 matching bases. Trimming took 4 bases from V and 4 from J, leaving 16 bases between them. Per germline, CDR1 MNHNS and CDR2 SASEGT. CDR3 length: 16 residues. The DNA of the CDR3 is TGTGCCAGCAGTGGCCTGAGGGCGGGTTCCACCGGGGAGCTGTTTTTT. Translating it yields CASSGLRAGSTGELFF.

The chain recombines TRBV2 with TRBJ2-3; D unresolved. CDR1 is SNHLY and CDR2 is FYNNEI in the germline V gene. Trimming stripped 4 bases from V and 0 bases from J, with 8 bases between. The CDR3 is 14 residues long. CDR3 DNA sequence: TGTGCCAGCAGTGGTCCAGTTAGCACAGATACGCAGTATTTT. It is translated as CASSGPVSTDTQYF.

This clone was seen at least ten times. The chain employs TRBV2 and TRBJ1-2, with 8 bases fitting TRBD1. CDR1 and CDR2 from the germline V gene are SNHLY and FYNNEI. V gave up 2 bases and J gave up 2 bases; unmatched junction bases: 4. This CDR3 has 15 residues. CDR3 DNA sequence: TGTGCCAGCAGTGAACAGGGGGCGCTGAACTATGGCTACACCTTC. Protein product: CASSEQGALNYGYTF.

The chain recombines TRBV6-5 with TRBJ1-3; D call uncertain. The CDR3 runs to 13 residues. The ends were cut back, 7 bases at V and 0 bases at J, with 7 bases in the middle. Germline CDR1 is MNHEY and CDR2 is SVGAGI. The CDR3 region has the DNA TGTGCCAGCACTACGAACTCTGGAAACACCATATATTTT. It yields the protein CASTTNSGNTIYF.

This clone was counted at least ten times. Other DNA sequences from this sample encode an identical CDR3 as well. The V and J genes are TRBV4-2 and TRBJ1-2; D is perhaps TRBD1 (5 bases). V lost 0 bases to trimming and J lost 0 bases, with 20 bases between them. Germline V gives CDR1 LGHNA, CDR2 YNFKEQ. The CDR3 length is 19 residues. DNA for the CDR3: TGTGCCAGCAGCCAAGAATCGATACAGGCCGTAGGGGCTAACTATGGCTACACCTTC. This gives the protein CASSQESIQAVGANYGYTF.

This clone was seen only a few times. The chain employs TRBV19 and TRBJ2-7; 8 nucleotides line up with TRBD1. Germline V gives CDR1 LNHDA, CDR2 SQIVND (reference sequence). The trim removed 3 bases at V and 4 bases at J, leaving 8 bases unmatched. The CDR3 totals 15 residues. The CDR3 region is CASSIAGQAKYEQYF. DNA of the CDR3: TGTGCCAGTAGTATTGCGGGACAGGCCAAATACGAGCAGTACTTC.

This clone is a singleton in its sample. CDR3 DNA sequence: TGTGCCAGCAAATCCGCAGCGGGAGAAAAACTGTTTTTT. Amino acids: CASKSAAGEKLFF. The chain joins TRBV27 to TRBJ1-4; D gene unclear. CDR1 and CDR2 from the germline V gene are MNHEY and SMNVEV (reference sequence). The CDR3 spans 13 residues. V lost 7 bases and J 8 bases, leaving 14 bases between the germline ends.

This chain links TRBV7-9 with TRBJ1-2, with D possibly being TRBD1 (6 bases). CDR3 length: 19 amino acids. V gave up 1 base and J gave up 5 bases, with 26 bases separating them. Germline V gives CDR1 SEHNR, CDR2 FQNEAQ (reference sequence). In DNA form, the CDR3 reads TGTGCCAGCAGCTTAGTTCGGTCAGGGGCCCAAGATTCGAGGTATGGCTACACCTTC. It codes for CASSLVRSGAQDSRYGYTF.

The sample holds a few counts of this clone. V and J are TRBV6-5 and TRBJ1-1; unclear D gene. The CDR3 loop spans 14 amino acids. Germline-derived CDR1 and CDR2 are MNHEY and SVGAGI. With 6 bases removed from V and 8 bases from J, the gap between germline ends came to 19 bases. This chain's CDR3 is CASRAGDVSIEAFF. The CDR3 DNA follows: TGTGCCAGCAGAGCCGGGGATGTTTCTATCGAAGCTTTCTTT.

The chain recombines TRBV18 with TRBJ2-5; D possibly corresponds to TRBD2 (6 bases). The CDR3 is 13 residues long. Germline loops: CDR1 KGHSH, CDR2 LQKENI. The V gene lost 4 bases and the J gene lost 5 bases, with 11 bases spanning the gap. The DNA for the CDR3 is TGTGCCAGCTCACTTCTAGCGATCGAGACCCAGTACTTC. Protein sequence: CASSLLAIETQYF.

This rearrangement joins TRBV30 to TRBJ1-5; TRBD1 might be the D (5 bases). The CDR3 length is 13 residues. Germline V CDR1 and CDR2: GTSNPN, SVGIG (reference sequence). V lost 1 base, J lost 5 bases, and 9 bases lay in between. CDR3 DNA sequence: TGTGCCTGGAGTGGGGGGGTAGATCAGCCCCAGCATTTT. It specifies CAWSGGVDQPQHF.

There are a few counts of this clone. The chain couples TRBV19 to TRBJ1-5, with unresolved D. This CDR3 has 17 residues. Trimming took off 3 bases at V and 4 bases at J, with 19 bases between the two ends. The germline gives CDR1 LNHDA, CDR2 SQIVND (reference sequence). The CDR3 DNA follows: TGTGCCAGTAGTATCGGCTACCGAGGGCAGCAGAATCAGCCCCAGCATTTT. Translation gives CASSIGYRGQQNQPQHF.

The J gene is TRBJ2-5, the V gene TRBV12-5; 10 positions match TRBD2. The V segment lost 6 bases and the J segment 2 bases; nucleotides outside the gene matches: 6. Germline CDR1 reads LGHNT; CDR2 reads FRNRAP. The CDR3 is 15 amino acids. The CDR3 bases are TGTGCTAGTGGCTCGGGACTAGCGTTTCAAGAGACCCAGTACTTC. Protein: CASGSGLAFQETQYF.

The J gene is TRBJ1-2, the V gene TRBV3-1 (or the pseudogene TRBV3-2); 9 nucleotides agree with TRBD1. Germline CDR1 reads LGHDT; CDR2 reads YNNKEL (reference sequence). The CDR3 consists of 15 residues. V gave up 1 base and J gave up 4 bases; unmatched junction bases: 4. In DNA form, the CDR3 reads TGTGCCAGCAGCCAAGTTCTGGGACAGGGCTATGGCTACACCTTC. Translated, it gives CASSQVLGQGYGYTF.

Remarks on this clone: Additional DNA sequences in this sample encode the identical CDR3. The chain combines TRBV3-1 (or the pseudogene TRBV3-2) with TRBJ2-6, with D hard to call. CDR1 is LGHDT and CDR2 is YNNKEL in the germline V gene (reference sequence). The CDR3 runs 15 residues. V shed 3 bases and J shed 0 bases, with 6 bases lying between them. The DNA for the CDR3 is TGTGCCAGCAGCCAGGAGAGCTCTGGGGCCAACGTCCTGACTTTC. Translated: CASSQESSGANVLTF.

This sequence joins TRBV7-2 and TRBJ2-1; 10 bases align to TRBD2. Germline lookup yields CDR1 SGHTA and CDR2 FQGNSA. With 8 bases clipped from V and 6 bases from J, the junction kept 10 bases outside the gene matches. The CDR3 has 15 amino acids. The CDR3 sequence is CASYPIAGGRNEQFF. The CDR3, as DNA: TGTGCCAGCTATCCTATAGCGGGGGGCCGCAATGAGCAGTTCTTC.

This rearrangement joins TRBV6-5 to TRBJ2-1; the D gene is possibly TRBD1 (7 bases). Trimming took 6 bases from V and 1 from J, leaving 13 bases between them. The CDR3 runs 15 residues. Looked up from germline, CDR1 is MNHEY and CDR2 is SVGAGI. The CDR3 reads CASSPPGGSYNEQFF. The DNA of the CDR3 is TGTGCCAGCAGCCCCCCAGGGGGGTCCTACAATGAGCAGTTCTTC.

This chain links TRBV5-1 with TRBJ2-7; tentatively, D is TRBD2 (6 bases). Trimming left V 8 bases short and J 4 bases short, with 22 bases between. Per germline, CDR1 SGHRS and CDR2 YFSETQ. The CDR3 length is 15 residues. Here the CDR3 reads CASKASGLGWYEQYF. The CDR3 coding sequence is TGCGCCAGTAAAGCCTCGGGACTGGGTTGGTACGAGCAGTACTTC.

The J gene is TRBJ2-3, the V gene TRBV19; 12 bases agree with TRBD2. V gave up 4 bases and J gave up 5 bases; unmatched junction bases: 4. Germline-derived CDR1 and CDR2 are LNHDA and SQIVND (reference sequence). The CDR3 loop spans 15 amino acids. CDR3: CASSTLAGGQDTQYF. The DNA for the CDR3 is TGTGCCAGTAGTACTCTAGCGGGAGGGCAAGATACGCAGTATTTT.

This clone was seen only once. J is TRBJ2-4 and V is TRBV7-8, with TRBD1 matching over 7 bases. This CDR3 has 16 residues. In germline, CDR1 is SGHVS, CDR2 FQNEAQ. After removal of 0 bases from V and 1 base from J, the junction contained 3 bases not matched to a gene. The chain's CDR3 is CASSLAGRGAKNIQYF. The DNA for the CDR3 is TGTGCCAGCAGCTTAGCGGGCAGGGGGGCCAAAAACATTCAGTACTTC. The variable domain in full, completed from reference TRBV7-8 and TRBJ2-4, reads GAGVSQSPRYKVAKRGQDVALRCDPISGHVSLFWYQQALGQGPEFLTYFQNEAQLDKSGLPSDRFFAERPEGSVSTLKIQRTQQEDSAVYLCASSLAGRGAKNIQYFGAGTRLSVL.

The CDR3 sequence is CASSPGDGLGGYTF. CDR3 coding DNA: TGCGCCAGCAGCCCAGGGGACGGCCTGGGAGGCTACACCTTC. The chain joins TRBV5-1 to TRBJ1-2; tentatively, D is TRBD1 (6 bases). This CDR3 spans 14 amino acids. V was pared by 4 bases and J by 8 bases, with 18 bases between. The germline V gene encodes CDR1 SGHRS and CDR2 YFSETQ.

Here the CDR3 DNA reads TGTGCCAGCAGTTACGTCGGACAGTTTGACTACGAGCAGTACTTC. Translated, it gives CASSYVGQFDYEQYF. The genes are TRBV6-2 or TRBV6-3 and TRBJ2-7, with a possible D match to TRBD1 (6 bases). The germline V and J ends were trimmed by 2 bases and 3 bases, with 14 bases remaining between them. Germline-derived CDR1 and CDR2 are MNHEY and SVGEGT. CDR3 length equals 15 residues.